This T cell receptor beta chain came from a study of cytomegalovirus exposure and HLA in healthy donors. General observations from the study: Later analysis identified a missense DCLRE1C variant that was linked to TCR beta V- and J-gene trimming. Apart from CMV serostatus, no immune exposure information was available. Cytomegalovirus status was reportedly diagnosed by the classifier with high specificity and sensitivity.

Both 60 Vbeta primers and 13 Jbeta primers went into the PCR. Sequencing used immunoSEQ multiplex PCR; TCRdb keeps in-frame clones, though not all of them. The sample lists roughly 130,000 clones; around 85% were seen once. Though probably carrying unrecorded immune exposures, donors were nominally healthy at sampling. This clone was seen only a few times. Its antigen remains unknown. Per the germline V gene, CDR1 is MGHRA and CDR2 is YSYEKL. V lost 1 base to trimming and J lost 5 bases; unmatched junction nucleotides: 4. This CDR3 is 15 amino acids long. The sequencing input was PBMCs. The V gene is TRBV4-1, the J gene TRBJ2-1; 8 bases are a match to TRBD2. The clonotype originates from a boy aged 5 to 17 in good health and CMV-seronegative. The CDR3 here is CASSQGSGTDNEQFF. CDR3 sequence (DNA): TGCGCCAGCAGCCAAGGTAGCGGGACGGACAATGAGCAGTTCTTC.